This is a list of T cell receptor beta chains from one sample in a study of CD8 T cells in ankylosing spondylitis. TCRdb passed the 5' RACE reads through MiXCR, listing each CDR3 protein once. The profile covers about 36,000 distinct CDR3 sequences, with roughly 12% appearing a single time and approximately 32% taken by the ten largest. Sequencing used synovial fluid, either unsorted or a sorted T cell fraction (not recorded which). The receptors stem from a male donor with ankylosing spondylitis. The conserved cysteine and the conserved F or W are not part of the CDR3 here. The order of the fields is clone size, V gene, CDR3 protein. Rows give clone size only sometimes, using once, few, many, or a class for an expanded clone.

clone size: many; V gene: TRBV6-2/TRBV6-3; CDR3 protein: ASSPDSPGSPLH
clone size: many; V gene: TRBV3-1; CDR3 protein: ASSLGTSNEQF
clone size: NA; V gene: TRBV7-2; CDR3 protein: ASSLVGGGPYNEQF
clone size: medium-sized; V gene: TRBV5-1; CDR3 protein: ASSPTGHLNSGANVLT
clone size: NA; V gene: TRBV7-9; CDR3 protein: ASSFPGDEAF
clone size: few; V gene: TRBV4-3; CDR3 protein: ASSQSLGRTDTQY
clone size: NA; V gene: TRBV27; CDR3 protein: ASSLLGRGTGELF
clone size: once; V gene: TRBV27; CDR3 protein: ASSLYFYRGNWGMNTEAF
clone size: few; V gene: TRBV2; CDR3 protein: ASSDNEAESDTGELF
clone size: few; V gene: TRBV27; CDR3 protein: ASSSRQGGEQY
clone size: many; V gene: TRBV4-3; CDR3 protein: ASSQEGGTGGSPLH
clone size: many; V gene: TRBV11-3; CDR3 protein: ASSLDGDTTDTQY
clone size: NA; V gene: TRBV7-3; CDR3 protein: ASSLGGTDQETQY
clone size: few; V gene: TRBV20-1; CDR3 protein: SARTEWVDTEAF
clone size: few; V gene: TRBV2; CDR3 protein: ASSPGGDQPQH
clone size: few; V gene: TRBV28; CDR3 protein: ASSGYYIEQY
clone size: NA; V gene: TRBV20-1; CDR3 protein: SASGTGGLGGYT
clone size: NA; V gene: TRBV12-3/TRBV12-4; CDR3 protein: ASSLYGTSSYNEQF
clone size: NA; V gene: TRBV27; CDR3 protein: ASRIKGTGSYEQY
clone size: many; V gene: TRBV16; CDR3 protein: ASSRDRGLPGTEAF
clone size: many; V gene: TRBV19; CDR3 protein: ASRGSGAYNEQF
clone size: NA; V gene: TRBV7-4; CDR3 protein: ASSKDDPGVLGGANVLT
clone size: NA; V gene: TRBV6-5; CDR3 protein: ASSYDYGGSTNEKLF
clone size: few; V gene: TRBV4-2; CDR3 protein: ASSHTGTGFDTEAF
clone size: NA; V gene: TRBV28; CDR3 protein: ASSFLSGRPRQETQY
clone size: many; V gene: TRBV7-2; CDR3 protein: ASRLTKGEQY
clone size: few; V gene: TRBV6-1; CDR3 protein: ASNPALSTDTQY
clone size: NA; V gene: TRBV11-1; CDR3 protein: ASSSDSGPGETQY
clone size: many; V gene: TRBV25-1; CDR3 protein: ASSDPGLPDYEQY
clone size: NA; V gene: TRBV5-1; CDR3 protein: ASSLFREPSTQY
clone size: NA; V gene: TRBV12-3/TRBV12-4; CDR3 protein: ASRQHVYSPGTQNNYGYT
clone size: NA; V gene: TRBV18; CDR3 protein: ASSPPGQGGDEQY
clone size: many; V gene: TRBV4-3; CDR3 protein: ASSQDRLGLAANNEQF
clone size: NA; V gene: TRBV24-1; CDR3 protein: ATGGTSTDTQY
clone size: many; V gene: TRBV10-3; CDR3 protein: AISGGDRVDEQY
clone size: many; V gene: TRBV6-2/TRBV6-3; CDR3 protein: ASSYEGEEQPQH
clone size: few; V gene: TRBV24-1; CDR3 protein: ATSDYRKYSGSHNEQF
clone size: NA; V gene: TRBV3-1; CDR3 protein: ASSQVSEGNSGANVLT
clone size: NA; V gene: TRBV28; CDR3 protein: ASSLPSSGHLESNTEAF
clone size: many; V gene: TRBV27; CDR3 protein: ASSLGTPDRYEQY
clone size: many; V gene: TRBV7-2; CDR3 protein: ASSLEGQPQH
clone size: NA; V gene: TRBV2; CDR3 protein: ASSVTDYEQY
clone size: NA; V gene: TRBV12-5; CDR3 protein: ASGLVPWQGHSSTDTQY
clone size: many; V gene: TRBV2; CDR3 protein: ASWGDYGYT
clone size: few; V gene: TRBV5-5; CDR3 protein: ASSSPVGGAEDDQPQH
clone size: few; V gene: TRBV16; CDR3 protein: ASSRGMTGEQY
clone size: many; V gene: TRBV27; CDR3 protein: ASSLGWNTGELF
clone size: NA; V gene: TRBV7-9; CDR3 protein: ASSPWTEYEQY
clone size: NA; V gene: TRBV5-5; CDR3 protein: ARGSGTAKNIQY
clone size: NA; V gene: TRBV7-9; CDR3 protein: ASSLFRQGLGYT
clone size: few; V gene: TRBV11-2; CDR3 protein: ASSSYHGPSGANVLT
clone size: NA; V gene: TRBV5-5; CDR3 protein: ASSPGREYNEQF
clone size: many; V gene: TRBV28; CDR3 protein: ASSLITGSPEAF
clone size: NA; V gene: TRBV6-1; CDR3 protein: ASKGEVRGALYEQY
clone size: NA; V gene: TRBV27; CDR3 protein: ASSSPPGLAGQSTDTQY
clone size: many; V gene: TRBV6-5; CDR3 protein: ASSYLRMRNEQF
clone size: few; V gene: TRBV7-9; CDR3 protein: ASSLAVSDGYT
clone size: many; V gene: TRBV28; CDR3 protein: ASSLGTGFYGYT
clone size: few; V gene: TRBV4-2; CDR3 protein: ASSQQSGGYEQY